These T cell receptor beta chains were read from a single sample in a study of early T cells in non-severe SARS-CoV-2 infection. TCRdb re-derived calls from the 5' RACE reads in MiXCR, one entry per CDR3 protein. The sample lists some 51,000 distinct CDR3 sequences; 15% were seen once. The sample in question was whole blood, obtained at baseline. The source is an adult who was a healthcare worker with PCR-confirmed SARS-CoV-2 infection or an uninfected control (not recorded which). The CDR3 runs from the conserved cysteine through the conserved F or W. D genes are given only for firm matches. Rows give clone size only sometimes, using once, few, many, or a class for an expanded clone.

>NA|TRBD1|TRBV12-3/TRBV12-4|TRBJ1-6
CASSRGTGGNSPLHF
TGTGCCAGCAGTCGCGGGACAGGGGGGAATTCACCCCTCCACTTT
>many|NA|TRBV11-2|TRBJ2-4
CASSLDRPGTSIQYF
TGTGCCAGCAGCTTAGATCGGCCAGGGACAAGCATTCAGTACTTC
>NA|NA|TRBV10-3|TRBJ2-7
CAISESRGYEQYF
TGTGCCATCAGTGAGTCTAGGGGCTACGAGCAGTACTTC
>few|NA|TRBV29-1|TRBJ2-1
CSVDEQFF
TGCAGCGTTGACGAGCAGTTCTTC
>NA|TRBD1|TRBV20-1|TRBJ2-7
CSAFALRDRSYEQYF
TGCAGTGCTTTCGCCTTGAGGGACAGAAGCTACGAGCAGTACTTC
>few|NA|TRBV7-9|TRBJ1-5
CASSPTGNLAQPQHF
TGTGCCAGCAGCCCAACAGGTAATCTCGCTCAGCCCCAGCATTTT
>many|NA|TRBV7-9|TRBJ1-5
CASNLGNQPQHF
TGTGCCAGCAACCTGGGCAATCAGCCCCAGCATTTT
>many|TRBD1|TRBV9|TRBJ1-1
CASSLQGDVNTEAFF
TGTGCCAGCAGCCTTCAGGGGGATGTGAACACTGAAGCTTTCTTT
>NA|TRBD2|TRBV6-5|TRBJ2-1
CASSRETGTSGSLYNEQFF
TGTGCCAGCAGCCGTGAGACCGGGACTAGCGGGAGCTTATACAATGAGCAGTTCTTC
>many|NA|TRBV14|TRBJ1-1
CASSQEVWGSEAFF
TGTGCCAGCAGCCAAGAAGTCTGGGGGTCTGAAGCTTTCTTT
>NA|NA|TRBV5-1|TRBJ1-2
CASSLGQDGYTF
TGCGCCAGCAGCTTGGGTCAGGATGGCTACACCTTC
>NA|NA|TRBV10-3|TRBJ1-4
CAISGQPNEKLFF
TGTGCCATCAGTGGTCAGCCTAATGAAAAACTGTTTTTT
>NA|NA|TRBV6-2/TRBV6-3|TRBJ1-5
CASRRDGYSNQPQHF
TGTGCCAGCAGACGGGACGGTTATAGCAATCAGCCCCAGCATTTT
>NA|NA|TRBV10-1|TRBJ1-1
CASSESGGVTEAFF
TGCGCCAGCAGTGAGTCAGGGGGGGTCACTGAAGCTTTCTTT
>few|NA|TRBV7-3|TRBJ1-1
CASSLDGLNTEAFF
TGTGCCAGCAGCTTAGACGGGTTGAACACTGAAGCTTTCTTT
>many|NA|TRBV5-4|TRBJ2-2
CASSPLAGQNTGELFF
TGTGCCAGCAGCCCTTTGGCGGGGCAGAACACCGGGGAGCTGTTTTTT
>NA|NA|TRBV29-1|TRBJ1-4
CSVAFSPGEKLFF
TGCAGCGTTGCCTTCTCCCCGGGAGAAAAACTGTTTTTT
>NA|NA|TRBV14|TRBJ2-7
CASSHKRGEQYF
TGTGCCAGCAGCCACAAAAGGGGCGAGCAGTACTTC
>many|NA|TRBV12-3/TRBV12-4|TRBJ2-1
CASSLPQGSEFF
TGTGCCAGCAGTTTACCCCAGGGTTCCGAGTTCTTC
>NA|NA|TRBV12-3/TRBV12-4|TRBJ1-3
CASTQGGSGNTIYF
TGTGCCAGCACCCAGGGTGGCTCTGGAAACACCATATATTTT